This passage covers 20 T cell receptor beta chains from one sample sequenced in a study of blood T cell repertoires in COVID-19. Here immunoSEQ multiplex PCR was the method, and the copy in TCRdb shows in-frame clones only, minus some. The sample yields about 190,000 clones, roughly 80% seen once. The sequencing input was peripheral blood. The receptors here all came from a woman between 25 and 40 years old with acute or convalescent COVID-19.

The CDR3 nucleotides read TGTGCCAGCAGTCGGCTAGCGGGAGGTGTGGGGGACAGAGGTACGCAGTATTTT. It is translated as CASSRLAGGVGDRGTQYF. The rearrangement uses TRBV2 and TRBJ2-3, with 11 bases fitting TRBD2. The CDR3 loop spans 18 amino acids. V trimming: 5 bases; J trimming: 8 bases; junction bases outside the gene matches: 18. Germline assignment: CDR1 SNHLY and CDR2 FYNNEI. Full variable domain (missing parts from reference TRBV2 and TRBJ2-3): EPEVTQTPSHQVTQMGQEVILRCVPISNHLYFYWYRQILGQKVEFLVSFYNNEISEKSEIFDDQFSVERPDGSNFTLKIRSTKLEDSAMYFCASSRLAGGVGDRGTQYFGPGTRLTVL.

V and J are TRBV4-1 and TRBJ2-7, with a possible D match to TRBD2 (6 bases). The germline CDR1 and CDR2 sequences are MGHRA and YSYEKL. The CDR3 is 13 amino acids. V dropped 5 bases and J dropped 4 bases, with 12 bases sitting between them. Written as DNA, the CDR3 is TGCGCCAGCAGCTTGACTAGAAGGTACGAGCAGTACTTC. Translation gives CASSLTRRYEQYF.

The V gene is TRBV18, the J gene TRBJ1-1; TRBD1 agrees at 7 bases. The trim removed 3 bases at V and 0 bases at J, leaving 7 bases unmatched. Germline V lookup: CDR1 KGHSH, CDR2 LQKENI. The CDR3 is made up of 16 amino acids. CDR3 sequence (DNA): TGTGCCAGCTCACCTACAGGGGCGATCATGAACACTGAAGCTTTCTTT. Translating gives CASSPTGAIMNTEAFF.

This clone was seen ten or more times. At the DNA level, this CDR3 is encoded by other sequences in the same sample as well. The genes are TRBV12-3 or TRBV12-4 and TRBJ2-5, with D tentatively TRBD2 (5 bases). The CDR3 extends over 13 amino acids. With 0 bases removed from V and 4 bases from J, the gap between germline ends came to 6 bases. As DNA, the CDR3 is TGTGCCAGCAGTTTAGCGGGAGTAGAGACCCAGTACTTC. Translating it yields CASSLAGVETQYF.

J is TRBJ1-5 and V is TRBV11-3; tentative D call: TRBD1 (5 bases). CDR3 length: 15 residues. Per germline, CDR1 SGHNT and CDR2 YENEEA. V was trimmed by 2 bases and J by 2 bases, leaving 10 bases between them. The CDR3 spells CASSLSIRGNQPQHF. CDR3 bases: TGTGCCAGCAGCTTAAGTATCAGGGGCAATCAGCCCCAGCATTTT.

The chain uses TRBV28 and TRBJ2-2; 8 bases are a match to TRBD2. With 5 bases clipped from V and 1 base from J, the junction kept 6 bases outside the gene matches. The CDR3 extends over 16 amino acids. Germline CDR1 MDHEN, CDR2 SYDVKM. The CDR3 coding sequence is TGTGCCAGCAGTCCTACTAGCGGTCGGAACACCGGGGAGCTGTTTTTT. It codes for CASSPTSGRNTGELFF. The full variable domain, in which reference TRBV28 and TRBJ2-2 provide the parts outside the CDR3, is DVKVTQSSRYLVKRTGEKVFLECVQDMDHENMFWYRQDPGLGLRLIYFSYDVKMKEKGDIPEGYSVSREKKERFSLILESASTNQTSMYLCASSPTSGRNTGELFFGEGSRLTVL.

This clone has a handful of counts. This rearrangement joins TRBV5-8 to TRBJ2-2; 8 bases are a match to TRBD2. With 0 bases clipped from V and 6 bases from J, the junction kept 10 bases outside the gene matches. Germline V gives CDR1 SGHTS, CDR2 YDEGEE. CDR3 length: 17 amino acids. CDR3 sequence reads: CASSLARAGVIPGELFF. In DNA form, the CDR3 reads TGTGCCAGCAGCTTGGCTAGAGCGGGAGTGATCCCCGGGGAGCTGTTTTTT.

The rearrangement links TRBV24-1 to TRBJ2-3; TRBD2 matches at 7 bases. The germline V gene encodes CDR1 KGHDR and CDR2 SFDVKD. The CDR3 loop spans 12 amino acids. Trimming cost V 8 bases and J 14 bases; bases outside gene matches: 12. The CDR3: CATTRVGTTWYF. Written as DNA, the CDR3 is TGTGCCACCACAAGGGTCGGGACTACGTGGTATTTT.

The chain couples TRBV5-1 to TRBJ1-4; TRBD1 matches at 8 bases. Germline trimming cut 2 bases from V and 6 bases from J; bases unmatched to any gene: 3. The CDR3 sequence is 14 residues long. The germline V gene encodes CDR1 SGHRS and CDR2 YFSETQ. CDR3 sequence: CASSFGQGDEKLFF. The CDR3 DNA follows: TGCGCCAGCAGCTTCGGACAGGGTGATGAAAAACTGTTTTTT.

The chain links TRBV18 to TRBJ1-4; no clear D gene. V was trimmed by 3 bases and J by 7 bases, leaving 15 bases between them. CDR3 length: 15 amino acids. From germline, CDR1 is KGHSH and CDR2 LQKENI. This CDR3 reads CASSPQSPTLEKLFF. The CDR3 bases are TGTGCCAGCTCACCTCAATCACCCACTCTTGAAAAACTGTTTTTT.

This rearrangement joins TRBV5-1 to TRBJ2-1, with 8 bases aligning to TRBD2. The CDR3 consists of 16 residues. J was trimmed by 0 bases and V by 4 bases; bases with no gene match: 6. Germline-derived CDR1 and CDR2 are SGHRS and YFSETQ. The CDR3 here is CASSPVAGPSYNEQFF. CDR3 coding DNA: TGCGCCAGCAGCCCAGTAGCGGGACCCTCCTACAATGAGCAGTTCTTC.

This clone was observed a few times. The gene calls are TRBV5-1 and TRBJ2-2; D might be TRBD2 (6 bases). The V end lost 4 bases, the J end lost 0 bases, and 13 bases lay between the germline ends. CDR3 size: 16 residues. Per germline, CDR1 SGHRS and CDR2 YFSETQ. The CDR3 coding sequence is TGCGCCAGCAGCCGAGGCGGGAAAACGAACACCGGGGAGCTGTTTTTT. Translation: CASSRGGKTNTGELFF. The full variable domain, with the rest looked up from reference TRBV5-1 and TRBJ2-2, is KAGVTQTPRYLIKTRGQQVTLSCSPISGHRSVSWYQQTPGQGLQFLFEYFSETQRNKGNFPGRFSGRQFSNSRSEMNVSTLELGDSALYLCASSRGGKTNTGELFFGEGSRLTVL.

The chain combines TRBV28 with TRBJ2-3; 9 bases align to TRBD2. CDR1 is MDHEN and CDR2 is SYDVKM in the germline V gene. V trimming: 8 bases; J trimming: 2 bases; junction bases outside the gene matches: 23. CDR3 length: 20 residues. Written as DNA, the CDR3 is TGTGCCAGCTTAGACGTAGGATATGCGGGAGGGCCGAGAGACACAGATACGCAGTATTTT. Protein product: CASLDVGYAGGPRDTDTQYF.

This CDR3 is CASSFSGLGAQYF. CDR3 nucleotides: TGTGCCAGCAGTTTTTCGGGTTTAGGTGCACAGTACTTC. The rearrangement joins TRBV27 to TRBJ2-7; D unclear. This CDR3 is built from 13 residues. Trimming took 3 bases from V and 10 from J, leaving 16 bases between them. Germline-derived CDR1 and CDR2 are MNHEY and SMNVEV (reference sequence).

V gene TRBV6-5 combines with J gene TRBJ2-2; D remains unclear. Germline-derived CDR1 and CDR2 are MNHEY and SVGAGI. Trimming cost V 8 bases and J 0 bases, with 4 bases left between them. This CDR3 is built from 12 residues. In DNA form, the CDR3 reads TGTGCCAGCGTAACGAACACCGGGGAGCTGTTTTTT. It translates to CASVTNTGELFF.

V gene TRBV29-1 combines with J gene TRBJ2-2; D is uncertain. Trimming cost V 7 bases and J 6 bases, with 12 bases left between them. The CDR3 spans 12 residues. The germline CDR1 and CDR2 sequences are SQVTM and ANQGSEA. CDR3 sequence reads: CSAGRRSGELFF. The CDR3 DNA reads as TGCAGCGCTGGCAGGCGGTCCGGGGAGCTGTTTTTT.

V and J are TRBV5-4 and TRBJ2-3, with TRBD2 as a possible D gene (5 bases). The germline V and J ends were trimmed by 0 bases and 0 bases, with 8 bases remaining between them. The CDR3 covers 15 residues. Germline V gene sequence: CDR1 SGHNT, CDR2 YYREEE (reference sequence). The CDR3 region is CASSLEGGSTDTQYF. The CDR3 DNA sequence: TGTGCCAGCAGCTTGGAGGGCGGGAGCACAGATACGCAGTATTTT.

This sequence joins TRBV4-1 and TRBJ1-5; unclear D gene. The V gene lost 0 bases and the J gene lost 9 bases, with 18 bases spanning the gap. The length of the CDR3 is 16 residues. CDR1 is MGHRA and CDR2 is YSYEKL in the germline V gene. For the CDR3, the DNA is TGCGCCAGCAGCCAAGAATTATCAGGACTACTAGGGCCCCAGCATTTT. Its translation: CASSQELSGLLGPQHF.

The genes are TRBV27 and TRBJ2-3; the D gene is possibly TRBD1 (5 bases). The CDR3 contains 15 residues. CDR1 MNHEY and CDR2 SMNVEV come from the germline V gene (reference sequence). V dropped 3 bases and J dropped 5 bases, with 15 bases sitting between them. This CDR3 is CASSFTQGVLDTQYF. CDR3 sequence (DNA): TGTGCCAGCAGTTTCACTCAAGGGGTACTAGATACGCAGTATTTT.

This chain joins TRBV27 and TRBJ2-1; 14 bases are a match to TRBD2. This CDR3 region has 17 residues. V trimming: 3 bases; J trimming: 10 bases; junction bases outside the gene matches: 11. Germline V lookup: CDR1 MNHEY, CDR2 SMNVEV (reference sequence). In nucleotides, the CDR3 is TGTGCCAGCAGTTTTATATCGGGACTAGCGGGAGTGGGGGAGCAGTTCTTC. Protein sequence: CASSFISGLAGVGEQFF.